This is a list of T cell receptor beta chains from one sample in a study of beta chain features in type 1 diabetes. Profiling relied on immunoSEQ multiplex PCR, and the TCRdb table lists in-frame clones only, not all of them. The repertoire holds 300,000 to 400,000 clones, with more than 9.5% as singletons. The source material was naive CD4+ T cells from blood. These receptors came from a woman aged 25 to 39 in good health. CDR3s include the opening cysteine and the closing phenylalanine or tryptophan. The D gene is left open where the match is weak. The size field is filled for only some rows; it gives once, few, many or a size class.

clone_size: NA; d_call: NA; v_call: TRBV28; j_call: TRBJ2-1; cdr3_aa: CASSLWAAQSSYNEQFF; cdr3_nt: TGTGCCAGCAGTTTATGGGCGGCTCAGAGCTCCTACAATGAGCAGTTCTTC
clone_size: few; d_call: NA; v_call: TRBV10-3; j_call: TRBJ2-7; cdr3_aa: CAISDEAVRGYEQYF; cdr3_nt: TGTGCCATCAGTGACGAAGCGGTTCGGGGCTACGAGCAGTACTTC
clone_size: NA; d_call: NA; v_call: TRBV6-6; j_call: TRBJ2-7; cdr3_aa: CASSAPDYNYEQYF; cdr3_nt: TGTGCCAGCAGTGCCCCGGACTACAACTACGAGCAGTACTTC
clone_size: NA; d_call: NA; v_call: TRBV30; j_call: TRBJ1-1; cdr3_aa: CAWSPGIMNTEAFF; cdr3_nt: TGTGCCTGGAGCCCAGGTATCATGAACACTGAAGCTTTCTTT
clone_size: few; d_call: TRBD2; v_call: TRBV7-2; j_call: TRBJ2-5; cdr3_aa: CASSLRLAGGQETQYF; cdr3_nt: TGTGCCAGCAGCTTAAGACTAGCGGGAGGCCAAGAGACCCAGTACTTC
clone_size: NA; d_call: TRBD2; v_call: TRBV2; j_call: TRBJ2-7; cdr3_aa: CASRLREGSYEQYF; cdr3_nt: TGTGCCAGCAGACTCAGGGAGGGTTCCTACGAGCAGTACTTC
clone_size: few; d_call: NA; v_call: TRBV13; j_call: TRBJ2-2; cdr3_aa: CASSLAGVPPGELFF; cdr3_nt: TGTGCCAGCAGCTTAGCGGGAGTCCCCCCCGGGGAGCTGTTTTTT
clone_size: NA; d_call: NA; v_call: TRBV25-1; j_call: TRBJ2-7; cdr3_aa: CASSEFGQPPYEQYF; cdr3_nt: TGTGCCAGCAGTGAATTTGGACAGCCTCCCTACGAGCAGTACTTC
clone_size: few; d_call: NA; v_call: TRBV30; j_call: TRBJ2-2; cdr3_aa: CAWKVRGSGNTGELFF; cdr3_nt: TGTGCCTGGAAAGTTAGAGGTAGTGGGAACACCGGGGAGCTGTTTTTT
clone_size: NA; d_call: NA; v_call: TRBV2; j_call: TRBJ2-3; cdr3_aa: CASNRDTDTQYF; cdr3_nt: TGTGCCAGCAATCGGGACACAGATACGCAGTATTTT
clone_size: NA; d_call: NA; v_call: TRBV9; j_call: TRBJ2-7; cdr3_aa: CASLSRHFYEQYF; cdr3_nt: TGTGCCAGCTTGAGTCGCCACTTCTACGAGCAGTACTTC
clone_size: NA; d_call: TRBD2; v_call: TRBV6-1; j_call: TRBJ2-3; cdr3_aa: CASSALAGVTDTQYF; cdr3_nt: TGTGCCAGCAGTGCACTAGCGGGAGTAACAGATACGCAGTATTTT
clone_size: NA; d_call: NA; v_call: TRBV11-2; j_call: TRBJ2-5; cdr3_aa: CASKLGGQETQYF; cdr3_nt: TGTGCCAGCAAGCTGGGGGGCCAAGAGACCCAGTACTTC
clone_size: NA; d_call: NA; v_call: TRBV30; j_call: TRBJ1-1; cdr3_aa: CAWQRVTEAFF; cdr3_nt: TGTGCCTGGCAACGGGTCACTGAAGCTTTCTTT
clone_size: few; d_call: TRBD1; v_call: TRBV10-3; j_call: TRBJ2-1; cdr3_aa: CAISAGQGRNEQFF; cdr3_nt: TGTGCCATCAGTGCGGGACAGGGGCGGAATGAGCAGTTCTTC
clone_size: NA; d_call: NA; v_call: TRBV27; j_call: TRBJ2-2; cdr3_aa: CASSSDTLTGELFF; cdr3_nt: TGTGCCAGCAGTTCGGACACCCTCACCGGGGAGCTGTTTTTT
clone_size: few; d_call: TRBD2; v_call: TRBV7-2; j_call: TRBJ2-7; cdr3_aa: CASSPYGLLAGGFEQYF; cdr3_nt: TGTGCCAGCAGCCCTTACGGTCTCCTAGCGGGAGGATTCGAGCAGTACTTC
clone_size: NA; d_call: NA; v_call: TRBV28; j_call: TRBJ2-5; cdr3_aa: CASTVGHKETQYF; cdr3_nt: TGTGCCAGCACAGTCGGACATAAAGAGACCCAGTACTTC
clone_size: NA; d_call: NA; v_call: TRBV5-1; j_call: TRBJ2-1; cdr3_aa: CASSGDSRYEQFF; cdr3_nt: TGCGCCAGCAGCGGGGACTCTCGATATGAGCAGTTCTTC
clone_size: few; d_call: TRBD2; v_call: TRBV4-3; j_call: TRBJ2-5; cdr3_aa: CASSQEAGAGETQYF; cdr3_nt: TGCGCCAGCAGCCAAGAAGCGGGAGCGGGAGAGACCCAGTACTTC
clone_size: few; d_call: TRBD2; v_call: TRBV19; j_call: TRBJ2-5; cdr3_aa: CASSMGLAGEETQYF; cdr3_nt: TGTGCCAGTAGTATGGGACTAGCGGGAGAGGAGACCCAGTACTTC
clone_size: NA; d_call: TRBD2; v_call: TRBV5-1; j_call: TRBJ2-3; cdr3_aa: CASSRTSGLGDTQYF; cdr3_nt: TGCGCCAGCAGCCGGACTAGCGGTTTGGGAGATACGCAGTATTTT
clone_size: few; d_call: NA; v_call: TRBV7-3; j_call: TRBJ2-1; cdr3_aa: CASSLVFSSYNEQFF; cdr3_nt: TGTGCCAGCAGCTTAGTCTTCAGCTCCTACAATGAGCAGTTCTTC
clone_size: few; d_call: NA; v_call: TRBV5-6; j_call: TRBJ1-5; cdr3_aa: CASSLGPLRGHSNQPQHF; cdr3_nt: TGTGCCAGCAGCTTGGGACCTTTGCGGGGCCATAGCAATCAGCCCCAGCATTTT
clone_size: few; d_call: NA; v_call: TRBV2; j_call: TRBJ1-2; cdr3_aa: CASSEIQGGYTF; cdr3_nt: TGTGCCAGCAGTGAAATTCAGGGTGGCTACACCTTC
clone_size: few; d_call: NA; v_call: TRBV7-9; j_call: TRBJ2-1; cdr3_aa: CASIEQGRENNEQFF; cdr3_nt: TGTGCCAGCATCGAGCAGGGGCGGGAGAACAATGAGCAGTTCTTC
clone_size: few; d_call: NA; v_call: TRBV28; j_call: TRBJ2-1; cdr3_aa: CASSLIGGGPYNEQFF; cdr3_nt: TGTGCCAGCAGTTTGATAGGCGGAGGGCCCTACAATGAGCAGTTCTTC
clone_size: few; d_call: NA; v_call: TRBV14; j_call: TRBJ2-5; cdr3_aa: CASNDSPGTQYF; cdr3_nt: TGTGCCAGCAACGACTCCCCGGGGACCCAGTACTTC
clone_size: few; d_call: NA; v_call: TRBV9; j_call: TRBJ2-1; cdr3_aa: CASSVRDEQFF; cdr3_nt: TGTGCCAGCAGCGTAAGAGATGAGCAGTTCTTC
clone_size: NA; d_call: TRBD2; v_call: TRBV10-3; j_call: TRBJ2-1; cdr3_aa: CAIKASGRIDEQFF; cdr3_nt: TGTGCCATCAAGGCAAGCGGGAGAATTGATGAGCAGTTCTTC
clone_size: NA; d_call: TRBD2; v_call: TRBV5-1; j_call: TRBJ2-2; cdr3_aa: CASSPTPGLARRDTGELFF; cdr3_nt: TGCGCCAGCAGCCCCACCCCGGGACTAGCGAGGCGGGACACCGGGGAGCTGTTTTTT
clone_size: NA; d_call: NA; v_call: TRBV11-2; j_call: TRBJ2-2; cdr3_aa: CASSTIRGEKTGELFF; cdr3_nt: TGTGCCAGCAGCACAATCCGCGGAGAAAAAACCGGGGAGCTGTTTTTT
clone_size: few; d_call: NA; v_call: TRBV14; j_call: TRBJ2-5; cdr3_aa: CASSRGVKTQYF; cdr3_nt: TGTGCCAGCAGCCGGGGCGTGAAGACCCAGTACTTC
clone_size: NA; d_call: TRBD1; v_call: TRBV5-4; j_call: TRBJ2-7; cdr3_aa: CASSLGTGHREQYF; cdr3_nt: TGTGCCAGCAGCCTCGGGACAGGACATAGGGAGCAGTACTTC